This T cell receptor beta chain was captured in a study of T cell repertoires in ileal Crohn's disease. Study information: At surgery, under 40% of patients smoked, with median disease duration about eight years.

Comment on this clone: Its antigen is unknown.

Overall study results and limits: Compared with non-smokers, active smokers at surgery showed more clonal expansions. Clonality above 26.8% at surgery always came with endoscopic recurrence.

TCRdb's table, derived via immunoSEQ multiplex PCR, lists solely in-frame clones and lacks some. The sample contains around 5,000 clones, roughly 84% of which appear only once. V was trimmed by 6 bases and J by 0 bases, leaving 15 bases between them. The V gene's germline CDR1 is LNHDA and CDR2 SQIVND (reference sequence). The CDR3 is made up of 15 amino acids. Stated time point: proximal margin of the surgical specimen (macroscopically non-inflamed). Included were adult ileal or ileocolonic Crohn's patients indicated for ileocolonic resection. The chain uses TRBV19 and TRBJ2-7, with TRBD2 as a possible D gene (5 bases). The clonotype was recovered from an adult with Crohn's disease. Sequencing was performed on ileal tissue. Here the CDR3 reads CASSPGFAGSYEQYF. The CDR3 DNA sequence: TGTGCCAGTAGCCCCGGGTTTGCGGGCTCCTACGAGCAGTACTTC.